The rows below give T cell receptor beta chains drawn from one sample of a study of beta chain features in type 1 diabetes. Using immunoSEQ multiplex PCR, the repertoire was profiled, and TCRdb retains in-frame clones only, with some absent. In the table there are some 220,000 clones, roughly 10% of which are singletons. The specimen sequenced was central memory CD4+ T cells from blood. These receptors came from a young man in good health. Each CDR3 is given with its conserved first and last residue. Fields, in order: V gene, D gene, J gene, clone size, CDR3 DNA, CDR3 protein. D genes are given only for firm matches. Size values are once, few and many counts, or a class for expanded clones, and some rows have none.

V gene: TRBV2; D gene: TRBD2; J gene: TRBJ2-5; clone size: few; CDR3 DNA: TGTGCCAGCAGCGCTAGCGGGAGCCCCGTCGAGACCCAGTACTTC; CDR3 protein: CASSASGSPVETQYF
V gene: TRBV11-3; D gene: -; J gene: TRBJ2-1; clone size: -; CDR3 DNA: TGTGCCAGCAGCTTAGTCTCGACCGCGGATGAGCAGTTCTTC; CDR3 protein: CASSLVSTADEQFF
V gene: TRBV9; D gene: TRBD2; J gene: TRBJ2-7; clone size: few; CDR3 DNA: TGTGCCAGCACCCCGGGACTAGCGGGTTACGAGCAGTACTTC; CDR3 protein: CASTPGLAGYEQYF
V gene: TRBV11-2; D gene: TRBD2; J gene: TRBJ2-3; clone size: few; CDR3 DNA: TGTGCCAGCAGCAAAGGGACTAGCGGGGTCGGAGATACGCAGTATTTT; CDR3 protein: CASSKGTSGVGDTQYF
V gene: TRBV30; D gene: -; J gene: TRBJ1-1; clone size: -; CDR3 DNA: TGTGCCTGGAGACAGACGAGGGGCATGGTTGAAGCTTTCTTT; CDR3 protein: CAWRQTRGMVEAFF
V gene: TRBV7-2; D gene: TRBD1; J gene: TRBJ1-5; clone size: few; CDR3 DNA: TGTGCCAGCAGCAGGGGACAGAATCAGCCCCAGCATTTT; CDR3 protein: CASSRGQNQPQHF
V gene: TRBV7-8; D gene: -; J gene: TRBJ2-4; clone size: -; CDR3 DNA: TGTGCCAGCAGCTTGAGCCAGGGCTTAAACATTCAGTACTTC; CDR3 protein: CASSLSQGLNIQYF
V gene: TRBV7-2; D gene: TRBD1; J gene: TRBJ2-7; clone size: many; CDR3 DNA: TGTGCCAGCAGCTATACCGGCGGGACAGGGGCCTACGAGCAGTACTTC; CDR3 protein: CASSYTGGTGAYEQYF
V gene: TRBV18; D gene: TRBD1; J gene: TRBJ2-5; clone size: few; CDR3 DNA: TGTGCCAGCTCACCTACTGGACAGGGCTCCCAAGGGACCCAGTACTTC; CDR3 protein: CASSPTGQGSQGTQYF
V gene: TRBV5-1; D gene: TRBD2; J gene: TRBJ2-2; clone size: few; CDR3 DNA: TGCGCCAGCAGCTTGAATAAAAGCGGGATAACTATGGGGGAGCTGTTTTTT; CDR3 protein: CASSLNKSGITMGELFF
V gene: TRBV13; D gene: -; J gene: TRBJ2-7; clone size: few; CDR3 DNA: TGTGCCAGCGCGCCCCAGGGGCTGGAAGAGCAGTACTTC; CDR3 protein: CASAPQGLEEQYF
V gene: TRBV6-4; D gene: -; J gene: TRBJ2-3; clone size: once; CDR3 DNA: TGTGCCAGCAGTGGAGAGTTCGGAGATACGCAGTATTTT; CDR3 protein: CASSGEFGDTQYF
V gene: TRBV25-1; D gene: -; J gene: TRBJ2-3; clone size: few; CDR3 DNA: TGTGCCAGCAGGAATGGGCGGGACCGCACAGATACGCAGTATTTT; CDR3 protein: CASRNGRDRTDTQYF
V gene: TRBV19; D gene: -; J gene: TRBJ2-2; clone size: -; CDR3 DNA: TGTGCCAGTAGTGGGCAGGGGATGGTGGACACCGGGGAGCTGTTTTTT; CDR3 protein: CASSGQGMVDTGELFF
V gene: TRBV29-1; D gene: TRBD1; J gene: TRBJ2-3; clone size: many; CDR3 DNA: TGCAGCGTTGAGAAGGGGGCCCTCGGGGATACGCAGTATTTT; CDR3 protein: CSVEKGALGDTQYF
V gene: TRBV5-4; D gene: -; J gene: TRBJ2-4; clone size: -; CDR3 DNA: TGTGCCAGCAGCTCCTCAAGTGGGCAATCAGCCAAAAACATTCAGTACTTC; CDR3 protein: CASSSSSGQSAKNIQYF
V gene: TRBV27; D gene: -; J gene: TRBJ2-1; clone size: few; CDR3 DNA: TGTGCCAGCAGGGCACCGGGAAGCAATGAGCAGTTCTTC; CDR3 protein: CASRAPGSNEQFF
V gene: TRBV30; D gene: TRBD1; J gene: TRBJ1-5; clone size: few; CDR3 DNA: TGTGCCTGGAGGCAACCGGGACAGCTGGGATTCAATCAGCCCCAGCATTTT; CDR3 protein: CAWRQPGQLGFNQPQHF
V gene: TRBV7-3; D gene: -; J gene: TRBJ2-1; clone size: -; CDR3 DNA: TGTGCCAGCAGCCTCGGACCGCCCCACTACAATGAGCAGTTCTTC; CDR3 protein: CASSLGPPHYNEQFF
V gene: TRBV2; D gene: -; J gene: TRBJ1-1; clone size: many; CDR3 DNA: TGTGCCAGCAGTGAAATCCTGGCGGGGGCCTCTGCTTTCTTT; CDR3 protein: CASSEILAGASAFF
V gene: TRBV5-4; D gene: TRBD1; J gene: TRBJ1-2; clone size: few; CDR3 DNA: TGTGCCAGCGCCACGGCGGGACAGGGAGGTTTCAACTATGGCTACACCTTC; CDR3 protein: CASATAGQGGFNYGYTF
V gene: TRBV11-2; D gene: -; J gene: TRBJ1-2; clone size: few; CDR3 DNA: TGTGCCAGCAGCTTAGACAGGGATTATGGCTACACCTTC; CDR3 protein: CASSLDRDYGYTF
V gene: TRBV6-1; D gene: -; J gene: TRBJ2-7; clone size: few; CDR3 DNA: TGTGCCAGCACTGAGGACAGCGAGCAGTACTTC; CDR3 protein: CASTEDSEQYF
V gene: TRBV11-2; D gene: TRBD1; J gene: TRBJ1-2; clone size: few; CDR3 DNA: TGTGCCAGCAGCTCTCTCTGGAGGGGGCAGTATGGCTACACCTTC; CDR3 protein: CASSSLWRGQYGYTF
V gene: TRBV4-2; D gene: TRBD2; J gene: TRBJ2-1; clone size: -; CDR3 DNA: TGTGCCAGCAGCCAAGAGGGGACTAGCTCCTACAATGAGCAGTTCTTC; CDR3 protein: CASSQEGTSSYNEQFF
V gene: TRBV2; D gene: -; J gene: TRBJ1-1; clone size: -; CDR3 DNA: TGTGCCAGCACCCTTATGAACACTGAAGCTTTCTTT; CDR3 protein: CASTLMNTEAFF
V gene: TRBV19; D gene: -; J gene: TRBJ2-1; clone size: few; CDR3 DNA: TGTGCCAGTAGTATTGAAGTCGGATCTTACAATGAGCAGTTCTTC; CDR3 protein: CASSIEVGSYNEQFF
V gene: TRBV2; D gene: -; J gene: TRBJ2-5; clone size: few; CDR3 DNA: TGTGCCAGCAGTAGAAATACCCAAGAGACCCAGTACTTC; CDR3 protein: CASSRNTQETQYF
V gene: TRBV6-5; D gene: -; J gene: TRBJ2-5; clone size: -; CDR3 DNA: TGTGCCAGCAGTGAGGTGGCAGGGAGAGAGACCCAGTACTTC; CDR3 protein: CASSEVAGRETQYF
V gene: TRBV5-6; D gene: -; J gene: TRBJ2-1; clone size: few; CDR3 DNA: TGTGCCAGCAGCTCCCTGCGAGCCGGACACAATGAGCAGTTCTTC; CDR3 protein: CASSSLRAGHNEQFF
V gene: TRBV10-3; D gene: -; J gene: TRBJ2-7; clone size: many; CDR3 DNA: TGTGCCATCAGTGGAGGACAGAGCTACGAGCAGTACTTC; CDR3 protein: CAISGGQSYEQYF
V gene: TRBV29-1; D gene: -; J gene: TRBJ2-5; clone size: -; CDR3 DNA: TGCAGCGTTTCCGACGGGCAAGAGACCCAGTACTTC; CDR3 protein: CSVSDGQETQYF
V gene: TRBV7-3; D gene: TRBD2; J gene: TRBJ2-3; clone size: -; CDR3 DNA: TGTGCCAGCAGCCCGGAGGGAGCGGGGGCCCCTCTGTATACGCAGTATTTT; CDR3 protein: CASSPEGAGAPLYTQYF
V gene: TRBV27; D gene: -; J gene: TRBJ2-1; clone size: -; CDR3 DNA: TGTGCCAGCAGTTATCGCGGGATCAATGAGCAGTTCTTC; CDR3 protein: CASSYRGINEQFF
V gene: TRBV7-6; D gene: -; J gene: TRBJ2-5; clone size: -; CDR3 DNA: TGTGCCAGCAGCTTTTTCCCGACGATGGAGACCCAGTACTTC; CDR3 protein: CASSFFPTMETQYF
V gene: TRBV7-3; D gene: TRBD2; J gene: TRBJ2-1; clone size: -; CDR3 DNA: TGTGCCAGCAGCACCCTCAGCGGGAAGGACTACAATGAGCAGTTCTTC; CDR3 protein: CASSTLSGKDYNEQFF
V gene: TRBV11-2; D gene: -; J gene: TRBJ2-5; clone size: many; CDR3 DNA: TGTGCCAGCAGGAGGGGGTCACCCCAAGAGACCCAGTACTTC; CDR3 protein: CASRRGSPQETQYF
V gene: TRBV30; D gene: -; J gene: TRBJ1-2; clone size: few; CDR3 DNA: TGTGCCTGGAGCCGTAGGGACGGCTACACCTTC; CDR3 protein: CAWSRRDGYTF
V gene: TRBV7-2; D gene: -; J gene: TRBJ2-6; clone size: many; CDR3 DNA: TGTGCCAGCAGCTTACAGGGAACTAGCTCTGGGGCCAACGTCCTGACTTTC; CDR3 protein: CASSLQGTSSGANVLTF
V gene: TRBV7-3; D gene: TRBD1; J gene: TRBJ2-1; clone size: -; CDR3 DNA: TGTGCCAGCAGCTCGGGGACAGCCGAGGTGACGTACAATGAGCAGTTCTTC; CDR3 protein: CASSSGTAEVTYNEQFF
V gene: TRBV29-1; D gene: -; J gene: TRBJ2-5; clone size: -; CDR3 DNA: TGCAGCGCCCGCTCGGCCCAGGGACTCTGGGAGACCCAGTACTTC; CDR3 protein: CSARSAQGLWETQYF
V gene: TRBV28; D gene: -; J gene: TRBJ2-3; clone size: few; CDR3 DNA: TGTGCCAGCGGAGCTCCAGATACGCAGTATTTT; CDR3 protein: CASGAPDTQYF
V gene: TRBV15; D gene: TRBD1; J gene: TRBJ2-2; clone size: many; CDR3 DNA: TGTGCCACCAGCACGAACAGGGGCGCCTCCGGGGAGCTGTTTTTT; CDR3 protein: CATSTNRGASGELFF
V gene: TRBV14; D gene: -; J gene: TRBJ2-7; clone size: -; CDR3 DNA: TGTGCCAGCAGCCAATTCCTGTTGAAGGATCTCCCAGAGCAGTACTTC; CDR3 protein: CASSQFLLKDLPEQYF
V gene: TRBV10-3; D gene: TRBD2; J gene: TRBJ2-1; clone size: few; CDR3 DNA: TGTGCCATCAAGGCTAGCGGGAGCTCCTACAATGAGCAGTTCTTC; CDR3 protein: CAIKASGSSYNEQFF
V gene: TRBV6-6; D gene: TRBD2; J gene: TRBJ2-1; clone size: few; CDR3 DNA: TGTGCCAGCTCTAGCGGCACCTCCTACAATGAGCAGTTCTTC; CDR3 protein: CASSSGTSYNEQFF
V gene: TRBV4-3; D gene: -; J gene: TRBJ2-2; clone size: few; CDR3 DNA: TGCGCCAGCAGCCAAGATTTCGCCGGGGAGCTGTTTTTT; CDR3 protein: CASSQDFAGELFF
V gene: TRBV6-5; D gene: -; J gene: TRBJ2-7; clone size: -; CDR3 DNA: TGTGCCAGCAGTTACCAGATAAGCTCCTACGAGCAGTACTTC; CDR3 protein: CASSYQISSYEQYF
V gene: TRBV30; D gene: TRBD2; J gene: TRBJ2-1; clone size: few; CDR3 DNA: TGTGCCTGGGGTATACTAGCGGGACGAGCCTACAATGAGCAGTTCTTC; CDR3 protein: CAWGILAGRAYNEQFF
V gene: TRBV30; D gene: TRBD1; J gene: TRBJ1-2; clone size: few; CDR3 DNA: TGTGCCTGGAGTGTATCGGGACAGGGGCGGTATGGCTACACCTTC; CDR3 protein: CAWSVSGQGRYGYTF
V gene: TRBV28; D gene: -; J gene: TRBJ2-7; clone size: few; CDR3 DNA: TGTGCCAGCAGTTTAAGGTTACCGGTCTACGAGCAGTACTTC; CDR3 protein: CASSLRLPVYEQYF
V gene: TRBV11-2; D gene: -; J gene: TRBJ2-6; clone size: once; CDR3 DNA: TGTGCCAGCAGCTACGGCCTCTCTGGGGCCAACGTCCTGACTTTC; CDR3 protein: CASSYGLSGANVLTF
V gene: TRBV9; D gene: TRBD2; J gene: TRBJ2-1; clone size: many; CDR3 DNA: TGTGCCAGCAGCGTCAGCGGGAGTGGGAACAATGAGCAGTTCTTC; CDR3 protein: CASSVSGSGNNEQFF